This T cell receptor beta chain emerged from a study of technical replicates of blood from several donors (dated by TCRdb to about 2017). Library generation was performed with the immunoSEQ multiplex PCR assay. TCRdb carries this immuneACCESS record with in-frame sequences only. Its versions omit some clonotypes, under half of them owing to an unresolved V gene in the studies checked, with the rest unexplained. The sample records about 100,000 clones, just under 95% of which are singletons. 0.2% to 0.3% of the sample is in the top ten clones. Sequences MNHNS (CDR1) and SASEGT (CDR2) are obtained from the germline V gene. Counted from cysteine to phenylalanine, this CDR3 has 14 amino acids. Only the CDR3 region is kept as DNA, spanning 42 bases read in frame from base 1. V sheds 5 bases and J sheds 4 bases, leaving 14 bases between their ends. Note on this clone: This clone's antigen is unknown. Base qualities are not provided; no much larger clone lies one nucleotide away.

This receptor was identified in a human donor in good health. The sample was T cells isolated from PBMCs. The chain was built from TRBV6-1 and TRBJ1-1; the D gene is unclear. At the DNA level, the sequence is TGTGCCAGCAGTTATAAATGGGAGACCACTGAAGCTTTCTTT. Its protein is CASSYKWETTEAFF.